One and the same sample provided the 19 T cell receptor beta chains below, sequenced in a study of technical replicates of blood from a few donors. Libraries were prepared by immunoSEQ multiplex PCR; TCRdb keeps only in-frame clonotypes and omits some of them. The repertoire holds tens of thousands of clones, approximately 86% seen once, with under 6.5% in the top ten. What was sequenced was PBMCs. Receptors were obtained from a human donor in good health. Some clones in this sample may be carry-over from other donors' samples.

The CDR3 reads CAWKASMYEQFF. In DNA, the CDR3 is TGTGCCTGGAAGGCTAGTATGTATGAGCAGTTCTTC. The rearrangement links TRBV30 to TRBJ2-1; unclear D gene. V was trimmed by 4 bases and J by 8 bases, leaving 12 bases between them. The germline V gene encodes CDR1 GTSNPN and CDR2 SVGIG (reference sequence). The CDR3 spans 12 residues.

This chain joins TRBV5-4 and TRBJ1-4, with 9 bases identical to TRBD1. Looked up from germline, CDR1 is SGHNT and CDR2 is YYREEE (reference sequence). The CDR3 consists of 18 residues. V lost 4 bases and J lost 7; bases outside the gene matches: 17. The CDR3 DNA follows: TGTGCCAGCAGCCATATCCCCGGGACAGGGCCCGAGGGTGAAAAACTGTTTTTT. It yields the protein CASSHIPGTGPEGEKLFF. The entire variable domain, with the rest obtained from reference TRBV5-4 and TRBJ1-4, is as follows: ETGVTQSPTHLIKTRGQQVTLRCSSQSGHNTVSWYQQALGQGPQFIFQYYREEENGRGNFPPRFSGLQFPNYSSELNVNALELDDSALYLCASSHIPGTGPEGEKLFFGSGTQLSVL.

The chain recombines TRBV7-3 with TRBJ2-5, with 8 bases fitting TRBD2. V dropped 4 bases and J dropped 5; count of bases not matched to a gene: 9. Germline V gene lookup returns CDR1 SGHTA and CDR2 FQGTGA. This CDR3 region has 15 residues. CDR3 sequence: CASSSTGGYVETQYF. Written as DNA, the CDR3 is TGTGCCAGCAGCTCCACGGGGGGGTACGTGGAGACCCAGTACTTC.

The chain is built from TRBV18 and TRBJ2-3; D remains ambiguous. The CDR3 consists of 16 residues. Germline V lookup: CDR1 KGHSH, CDR2 LQKENI. Trimming stripped 0 bases from V and 4 bases from J, with 14 bases between. CDR3 sequence reads: CASSPPSSAQSDTQYF. CDR3 in DNA: TGTGCCAGCTCACCACCATCCAGCGCGCAGTCAGATACGCAGTATTTT. Combining the CDR3 with reference TRBV18 and TRBJ2-3 gives the whole variable domain NAGVMQNPRHLVRRRGQEARLRCSPMKGHSHVYWYRQLPEEGLKFMVYLQKENIIDESGMPKERFSAEFPKEGPSILRIQQVVRGDSAAYFCASSPPSSAQSDTQYFGPGTRLTVL.

Only a few counts were recorded for this clone. The chain has TRBV30 and TRBJ1-6; D gene unclear. Germline CDR1 is GTSNPN and CDR2 is SVGIG (reference sequence). This CDR3 is built from 11 residues. V was clipped by 4 bases and J by 6 bases, with 4 bases between them. CDR3 in DNA: TGTGCCTGGAACAGTAATTCACCCCTCCACTTT. Translation gives CAWNSNSPLHF.

The rearrangement links TRBV19 to TRBJ2-2; 13 nucleotides match TRBD2. Germline loops: CDR1 LNHDA, CDR2 SQIVND (reference sequence). The CDR3 consists of 19 residues. V lost 5 bases and J lost 0; bases outside the gene matches: 9. The DNA for the CDR3 is TGTGCCAGTAGTCCCCTGGGGACTAGCGGGATTTCGAACACCGGGGAGCTGTTTTTT. Encoded protein: CASSPLGTSGISNTGELFF.

This sequence joins TRBV30 and TRBJ2-3, with 7 bases matching TRBD2. The CDR3 spans 14 residues. Germline CDR1 GTSNPN, CDR2 SVGIG (reference sequence). Losses at the gene ends were 4 bases for V and 3 bases for J; bases not matched to a gene: 7. The CDR3 sequence is CAWKRGRGTDTQYF. The CDR3 nucleotides are TGTGCCTGGAAACGCGGGAGAGGTACAGATACGCAGTATTTT.

Turning to this clone: At the DNA level, this CDR3 is encoded by other sequences in the same sample as well. The J gene is TRBJ1-1, the V gene TRBV19, with unresolved D. Germline CDR1 reads LNHDA; CDR2 reads SQIVND (reference sequence). The CDR3 contains 13 residues. The germline V and J ends were trimmed by 2 bases and 1 base, with 5 bases remaining between them. The CDR3 nucleotides are TGTGCCAGTAGTATACGGGAGAACACTGAAGCTTTCTTT. Residues: CASSIRENTEAFF.

The rearrangement uses TRBV7-9 and TRBJ1-2, with 8 bases fitting TRBD1. The CDR3 extends over 18 amino acids. V shed 2 bases, J shed 2 bases, and the junction held 13 bases outside the gene matches. In germline, CDR1 is SEHNR, CDR2 FQNEAQ (reference sequence). CDR3 in DNA: TGTGCCAGCAGCTTAAGGGGACAGGCTCGTAAAGGGAACTATGGCTACACCTTC. Translated: CASSLRGQARKGNYGYTF.

The chain is built from TRBV10-2 and TRBJ1-2; perhaps TRBD1 as D (5 bases). The CDR3 totals 14 residues. With 2 bases removed from V and 4 bases from J, the gap between germline ends came to 11 bases. Germline V gives CDR1 WSHSY, CDR2 SAAADI. The CDR3 sequence is CASSENRGFYGYTF. The CDR3 DNA follows: TGCGCCAGCAGTGAGAACCGGGGGTTCTATGGCTACACCTTC.

V gene TRBV6-1 combines with J gene TRBJ2-7; D gene unclear. CDR3 size: 13 residues. Trimming left V 0 bases short and J 0 bases short, with 3 bases between. Germline V CDR1 and CDR2: MNHNS, SASEGT. The CDR3 spells CASSEAGSYEQYF. The CDR3 bases are TGTGCCAGCAGTGAAGCCGGCTCCTACGAGCAGTACTTC.

The chain couples TRBV5-1 to TRBJ2-5; D is unclear. This CDR3 has 12 residues. V lost 0 bases to trimming and J lost 10 bases, with 10 bases between them. The germline CDR1 and CDR2 sequences are SGHRS and YFSETQ. The CDR3 bases are TGCGCCAGCAGCTTGGACTCCTCTGGCCAGTACTTC. This gives the protein CASSLDSSGQYF.

This chain links TRBV6-4 with TRBJ2-2, with 10 nucleotides matching TRBD2. The V gene's germline CDR1 is MRHNA and CDR2 SNTAGT. The CDR3 length is 17 residues. V dropped 2 bases and J dropped 5; count of bases not matched to a gene: 8. The CDR3 is CASSDASSGRRTGELFF. Here the CDR3 DNA reads TGTGCCAGCAGTGACGCCTCTAGCGGGAGAAGGACCGGGGAGCTGTTTTTT.

The V gene is TRBV27, the J gene TRBJ1-1; 7 bases are a match to TRBD1. CDR3 size: 14 residues. Germline CDR1 MNHEY, CDR2 SMNVEV (reference sequence). The trim removed 5 bases at V and 0 bases at J, leaving 3 bases unmatched. The CDR3 DNA is TGTGCCAGCAGTCCGACAGGGTTGAACACTGAAGCTTTCTTT. It codes for CASSPTGLNTEAFF.

This chain links TRBV6-5 with TRBJ1-5, with TRBD1 matching over 11 bases. Germline CDR1 MNHEY, CDR2 SVGAGI. The CDR3 consists of 15 residues. The junction had 6 bases not matched to a gene; V was cut back by 6 bases and J by 5 bases. The CDR3, as DNA: TGTGCCAGCAGCCCCGGGACAGGGGGTCATCAGCCCCAGCATTTT. Translated, it gives CASSPGTGGHQPQHF.

The count of this clone is one. The chain joins TRBV19 to TRBJ1-5; no definite D call. V lost 1 base to trimming and J lost 7 bases, with 14 bases between them. CDR1 is LNHDA, CDR2 SQIVND, per germline (reference sequence). This CDR3 comprises 15 residues. DNA for the CDR3: TGTGCCAGTAGTATAGCAGTAGGCGGGAAGCAGCCCCAGCATTTT. This encodes CASSIAVGGKQPQHF.

J is TRBJ2-7 and V is TRBV7-9; a possible D gene is TRBD1 (5 bases). V dropped 5 bases and J dropped 6 bases, with 11 bases sitting between them. The CDR3 spans 12 residues. CDR1 and CDR2 (germline): SEHNR, FQNEAQ (reference sequence). DNA for the CDR3: TGTGCCAGCAGCCAGGGTAGCAGCGAGCAGTACTTC. Protein product: CASSQGSSEQYF.

The V gene is TRBV13, the J gene TRBJ2-3, with D maybe TRBD2 (6 bases). The CDR3 is 16 residues long. V was pared by 5 bases and J by 3 bases, with 18 bases between. CDR1 is PRHDT, CDR2 FYEKMQ, per germline (reference sequence). CDR3 residues: CASSEGRSLRTDTQYF. In nucleotides, the CDR3 is TGTGCCAGCAGCGAGGGGAGGAGCTTGAGGACAGATACGCAGTATTTT. Full variable domain (missing parts from reference TRBV13 and TRBJ2-3): AAGVIQSPRHLIKEKRETATLKCYPIPRHDTVYWYQQGPGQDPQFLISFYEKMQSDKGSIPDRFSAQQFSDYHSELNMSSLELGDSALYFCASSEGRSLRTDTQYFGPGTRLTVL.

The chain employs TRBV6-5 and TRBJ2-7; TRBD2 matches 8 bases. The trim removed 4 bases at V and 1 base at J, leaving 6 bases unmatched. Germline values: CDR1 MNHEY, CDR2 SVGAGI. This CDR3 has 15 amino acids. CDR3 coding DNA: TGTGCCAGCAGTTCCAGCGGGAGTATGTCCTACGAGCAGTACTTC. This gives the protein CASSSSGSMSYEQYF.